The 3 T cell receptor beta chains listed next were all sequenced from one sample in a study of shared clonotypes between healthy human individuals. Using immunoSEQ multiplex PCR, the repertoire was profiled, and TCRdb retains in-frame clones only, with some absent. The sample records roughly 2,000,000 clones, roughly 94% being singletons. Only CD45RO-negative cells positively selected for CCR7 counted as naive CD8 cells, so terminally differentiated effector memory CD45RA+ cells were excluded. The sample taken for sequencing was naive CD8+ T cells sorted from blood. The receptor set was obtained from a man younger than 35 in good health.

In the case of this clone: Other nucleotide sequences from this sample produce the same CDR3. The chain employs TRBV4-1 and TRBJ2-7, with 8 positions matching TRBD2. This CDR3 spans 14 amino acids. The ends lost 1 base at V and 4 bases at J; junction bases unmatched: 3. Germline-derived CDR1 and CDR2 are MGHRA and YSYEKL. The CDR3, as DNA: TGCGCCAGCAGCCAAGGAGCGGGAGCTTACGAGCAGTACTTC. Its translation: CASSQGAGAYEQYF.

This chain links TRBV4-1 with TRBJ1-4, with D possibly being TRBD1 (5 bases). Germline assignment: CDR1 MGHRA and CDR2 YSYEKL. Trimming left V 1 base short and J 8 bases short, with 11 bases between. The CDR3 covers 14 residues. CDR3 protein: CASSQAGIGEKLFF. The CDR3 DNA reads TGCGCCAGCAGCCAAGCAGGGATTGGCGAAAAACTGTTTTTT.

The rearrangement links TRBV7-8 to TRBJ2-6; D not certain. The germline CDR1 and CDR2 sequences are SGHVS and FQNEAQ. CDR3 length: 15 residues. Trimming took 5 bases from V and 4 from J, leaving 12 bases between them. CDR3 coding DNA: TGTGCCAGCAGCGCAGATTACCTCGGGGCCAACGTCCTGACTTTC. This encodes CASSADYLGANVLTF.